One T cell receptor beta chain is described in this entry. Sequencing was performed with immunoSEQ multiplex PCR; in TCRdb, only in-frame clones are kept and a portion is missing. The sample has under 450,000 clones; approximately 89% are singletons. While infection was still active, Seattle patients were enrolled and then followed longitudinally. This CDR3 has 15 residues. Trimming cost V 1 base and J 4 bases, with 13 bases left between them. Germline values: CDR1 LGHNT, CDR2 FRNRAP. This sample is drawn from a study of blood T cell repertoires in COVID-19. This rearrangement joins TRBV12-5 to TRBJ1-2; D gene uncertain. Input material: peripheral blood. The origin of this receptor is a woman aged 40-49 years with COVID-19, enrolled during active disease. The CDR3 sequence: CASGLDRPGIYGYTF. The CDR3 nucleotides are TGTGCTAGTGGTTTGGATCGCCCAGGAATCTATGGCTACACCTTC. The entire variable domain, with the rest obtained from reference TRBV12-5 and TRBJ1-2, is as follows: DARVTQTPRHKVTEMGQEVTMRCQPILGHNTVFWYRQTMMQGLELLAYFRNRAPLDDSGMPKDRFSAEMPDATLATLKIQPSEPRDSAVYFCASGLDRPGIYGYTFGSGTRLTVV.